The T cell receptor (beta chain) under discussion was sequenced for a study of cytomegalovirus exposure and HLA in healthy donors. Findings of the study overall: Presence/absence analyses assumed roughly uniform sequencing depth across donors. A later analysis linked a missense DCLRE1C variant to TCR beta V- and J-gene trimming.

The germline V gene has CDR1 MGHRA and CDR2 YSYEKL. This CDR3 has 17 amino acids. Primers: 60 Vbeta forward and 13 Jbeta reverse. Assay: immunoSEQ multiplex PCR; the TCRdb copy retains only in-frame clones and omits some. Of about 100,000 clones in the sample, around 68% are singletons; the top ten hold less than 5%. With regard to this clone: Its target is not known.

Sequencing was performed on PBMCs. This TCR derives from a human donor in good health. V usage is TRBV4-1 and J usage is TRBJ2-5; 7 nucleotides line up with TRBD1. Gene TRBJ2-7 matches the end of the DNA better, so the J call may be wrong. CDR3 nucleotides: TGCGCCAGCAGCCAAGAAGAGCCGACAGGGAGCTCCTACGAGCAGTACTTC. Protein sequence: CASSQEEPTGSSYEQYF.